These T cell receptor beta chains were read from a single sample in a study of OX40 agonist ivuxolimab in advanced cancers. Clones were read by immunoSEQ multiplex PCR, and TCRdb kept only the in-frame ones, dropping some. The profile shows 45,000 to 60,000 clones, 91% of them singletons. The sequencing used CD4+ or CD8+ T cells sorted from blood, collected in a trial of the OX40 agonist ivuxolimab. The source of these receptors is an adult with an advanced solid tumor such as melanoma, head and neck, liver or kidney cancer. Each CDR3 is given with its conserved first and last residue. Fields, in order: D gene, clone size, CDR3 length, J gene, V gene, CDR3 protein, CDR3 DNA. The D gene is left open where the match is weak. Not every row has a clone size; where given, it reads once, few, many or a size class.

.,.,14,TRBJ1-1,TRBV18,CASSLNQLGAEAFF,TGTGCCAGCTCACTTAACCAGCTAGGCGCTGAAGCTTTCTTT
TRBD1,.,14,TRBJ1-1,TRBV5-1,CASSHGQGATEAFF,TGCGCCAGCAGCCACGGACAGGGGGCGACTGAAGCTTTCTTT
.,.,14,TRBJ1-2,TRBV15,CATSRGGRSYGYTF,TGTGCCACCAGCAGAGGGGGGAGGTCCTATGGCTACACCTTC
TRBD2,.,16,TRBJ2-5,TRBV27,CASSPGLAGGGETQYF,TGTGCCAGCAGTCCGGGACTAGCGGGGGGCGGGGAGACCCAGTACTTC
TRBD1,once,16,TRBJ2-5,TRBV2,CASSEWGTGFLETQYF,TGTGCCAGCAGTGAATGGGGGACAGGGTTTTTGGAGACCCAGTACTTC
.,.,17,TRBJ2-3,TRBV18,CASSPPNRGRGADTQYF,TGTGCCAGCTCACCACCAAATCGTGGGAGAGGGGCAGATACGCAGTATTTT
TRBD1,.,15,TRBJ1-3,TRBV28,CASSPPDRGGNTIYF,TGTGCCAGCAGTCCTCCAGACAGGGGAGGAAACACCATATATTTT
.,.,13,TRBJ1-5,TRBV6-5,CASSYDLNQPQHF,TGTGCCAGCAGTTACGACCTTAATCAGCCCCAGCATTTT
.,.,13,TRBJ2-7,TRBV11-3,CASSVGPYYEQYF,TGTGCCAGCAGTGTGGGACCCTACTACGAGCAGTACTTC
.,.,16,TRBJ2-2,TRBV7-9,CASSLGAGTDTGELFF,TGTGCCAGCAGCTTAGGGGCAGGGACCGACACCGGGGAGCTGTTTTTT
TRBD1,.,17,TRBJ1-5,TRBV4-1,CASSHPKGQGTNQPQHF,TGCGCCAGCAGCCACCCCAAGGGACAGGGCACCAATCAGCCCCAGCATTTT
.,.,17,TRBJ2-3,TRBV5-4,CASKPSRAHEGTDTQYF,TGTGCCAGCAAACCATCTCGGGCCCATGAGGGCACAGATACGCAGTATTTT
.,.,16,TRBJ2-7,TRBV14,CASSQRGGGSSYEQYF,TGTGCCAGCAGCCAAAGGGGGGGAGGAAGCTCCTACGAGCAGTACTTC
.,.,13,TRBJ1-5,TRBV6-1,CASSATGNQPQHF,TGTGCCAGCAGTGCGACAGGTAATCAGCCCCAGCATTTT
TRBD2,.,16,TRBJ2-3,TRBV2,CASSEALAGATDTQYF,TGTGCCAGCAGTGAAGCGCTAGCGGGAGCCACAGATACGCAGTATTTT
.,.,13,TRBJ2-3,TRBV5-1,CASSPGGADTQYF,TGCGCCAGCAGTCCGGGTGGCGCAGATACGCAGTATTTT
TRBD1,.,16,TRBJ1-3,TRBV18,CASSHGQGLGGNTIYF,TGTGCCAGCTCCCACGGACAGGGGCTGGGCGGAAACACCATATATTTT
TRBD1,.,14,TRBJ1-1,TRBV5-4,CASSQLQGATEAFF,TGTGCCAGCAGCCAACTACAGGGGGCCACTGAAGCTTTCTTT
.,.,12,TRBJ1-1,TRBV28,CASSLSDTEAFF,TGTGCCAGCAGTCTTTCAGACACTGAAGCTTTCTTT
.,.,15,TRBJ1-6,TRBV7-2,CASSSQTANNSPLHF,TGTGCCAGCAGCTCCCAGACGGCAAATAATTCACCCCTCCACTTT
TRBD2,.,15,TRBJ2-3,TRBV6-1,CASTLAGGPEDTQYF,TGTGCCAGCACCCTAGCGGGAGGGCCGGAAGATACGCAGTATTTT
TRBD1,.,13,TRBJ2-3,TRBV5-1,CASGTGETDTQYF,TGCGCCAGCGGGACAGGGGAAACAGATACGCAGTATTTT
TRBD2,.,17,TRBJ2-2,TRBV4-1,CASSKRAAGGNTGELFF,TGCGCCAGCAGCAAACGAGCAGCGGGGGGGAACACCGGGGAGCTGTTTTTT
.,.,12,TRBJ1-5,TRBV28,CASSLWSQPQHF,TGTGCCAGCAGTTTATGGAGTCAGCCCCAGCATTTT
.,.,15,TRBJ1-5,TRBV19,CASRLDRWVLQPQHF,TGTGCCAGTAGACTCGACAGGTGGGTATTACAGCCCCAGCATTTT
.,.,16,TRBJ2-2,TRBV27,CASSLVAYSNTGELFF,TGTGCCAGCAGTTTGGTCGCATACTCTAACACCGGGGAGCTGTTTTTT
.,.,16,TRBJ2-7,TRBV5-6,CASSQLGPSNNYEQYF,TGTGCCAGCAGCCAGTTGGGTCCGTCGAATAATTACGAGCAGTACTTC
.,.,14,TRBJ1-1,TRBV28,CASSPALVNTEAFF,TGTGCCAGCAGTCCGGCCCTGGTGAACACTGAAGCTTTCTTT
TRBD2,once,13,TRBJ2-7,TRBV10-3,CAIGGGSSYEQYF,TGTGCCATCGGCGGCGGGAGCTCCTACGAGCAGTACTTC
TRBD2,.,17,TRBJ2-5,TRBV7-2,CASSLPVGREGRETQYF,TGTGCCAGCAGCCTCCCCGTAGGGCGGGAGGGCCGGGAGACCCAGTACTTC
TRBD2,.,18,TRBJ2-5,TRBV5-1,CASSESSGGALFGETQYF,TGCGCCAGCAGCGAATCTAGCGGGGGGGCCCTGTTCGGAGAGACCCAGTACTTC
.,.,11,TRBJ2-5,TRBV11-1,CASSLEGNQYF,TGTGCCAGCAGCTTAGAGGGCAACCAGTACTTC
TRBD2,.,15,TRBJ2-7,TRBV6-6,CASSNRGVQSHEQYF,TGTGCCAGCAGTAACCGGGGGGTCCAATCCCACGAGCAGTACTTC
.,.,14,TRBJ1-2,TRBV4-2,CASSHEGVRLGYTF,TGTGCCAGCAGCCATGAGGGGGTCCGTTTGGGCTACACCTTC
.,once,13,TRBJ2-1,TRBV10-3,CAISESGTGEQFF,TGTGCCATCAGTGAGTCTGGGACGGGTGAGCAGTTCTTC
TRBD2,once,14,TRBJ2-7,TRBV2,CASSQILTSGSTYF,TGTGCCAGCAGCCAAATCTTGACTAGCGGGAGCACGTACTTC
.,few,13,TRBJ1-6,TRBV28,CASSSVGRSPLHF,TGTGCCAGCAGTTCCGTAGGACGTTCACCCCTCCACTTT
TRBD2,.,15,TRBJ2-1,TRBV29-1,CSVAGGPTSYNEQFF,TGCAGCGTTGCGGGGGGGCCAACCTCCTACAATGAGCAGTTCTTC
.,.,11,TRBJ2-7,TRBV7-9,CASSDAYEQYF,TGTGCCAGCAGCGACGCCTACGAGCAGTACTTC
TRBD1,.,18,TRBJ2-3,TRBV19,CASSNRGEGARGTDTQYF,TGTGCCAGTAGTAATAGAGGCGAGGGGGCGCGGGGCACAGATACGCAGTATTTT
TRBD1,.,17,TRBJ2-3,TRBV11-2,CASSLVIGTGRRDTQYF,TGTGCCAGCAGCTTAGTAATCGGGACAGGGCGTAGAGATACGCAGTATTTT
.,.,13,TRBJ2-3,TRBV7-9,CASSPRLEVTQYF,TGTGCCAGCAGCCCAAGACTAGAAGTTACGCAGTATTTT
.,.,14,TRBJ1-5,TRBV27,CASSFGHFNQPQHF,TGTGCCAGCAGTTTTGGACATTTCAATCAGCCCCAGCATTTT
TRBD1,.,13,TRBJ1-2,TRBV28,CASTGQGCYGYTF,TGTGCCAGCACGGGACAGGGATGTTATGGCTACACCTTC
.,.,12,TRBJ2-2,TRBV11-3,CASGQRTGELFF,TGTGCCAGCGGACAGAGGACCGGGGAGCTGTTTTTT
.,.,11,TRBJ2-1,TRBV2,CASSEQTGQFF,TGTGCCAGCAGTGAACAGACCGGGCAGTTCTTC
.,few,14,TRBJ1-3,TRBV5-1,CASSLAGRGNTIYF,TGCGCCAGCAGCTTGGCGGGGCGGGGAAACACCATATATTTT
.,.,14,TRBJ2-2,TRBV28,CASSRTAGTGELFF,TGTGCCAGCAGCCGGACCGCGGGCACCGGGGAGCTGTTTTTT
TRBD1,once,13,TRBJ2-7,TRBV6-1,CASDYNRGHEQYF,TGTGCCAGCGATTATAACAGGGGCCACGAGCAGTACTTC
.,.,16,TRBJ1-1,TRBV4-1,CASSQVGRGVNTEAFF,TGCGCCAGCAGCCAAGTGGGGCGGGGAGTGAACACTGAAGCTTTCTTT